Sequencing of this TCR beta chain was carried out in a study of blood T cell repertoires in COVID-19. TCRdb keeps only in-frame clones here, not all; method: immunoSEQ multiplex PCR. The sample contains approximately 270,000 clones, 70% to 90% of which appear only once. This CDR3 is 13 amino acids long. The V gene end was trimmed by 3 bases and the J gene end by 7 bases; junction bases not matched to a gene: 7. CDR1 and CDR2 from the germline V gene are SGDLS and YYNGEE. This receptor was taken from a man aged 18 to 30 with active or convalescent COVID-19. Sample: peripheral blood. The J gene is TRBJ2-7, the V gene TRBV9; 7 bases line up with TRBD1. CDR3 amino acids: CASSAEQGWEQYF. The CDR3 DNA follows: TGTGCCAGCAGCGCGGAACAGGGGTGGGAGCAGTACTTC.